This TCR beta chain was recorded in a study of blood T cell repertoires in COVID-19 (TCRdb year 2020). Study-wide context: Samples from collaborators originated in the United States, Italy and Spain and spanned both the acute and convalescent phases of COVID-19. The repertoires were released in a freely available public database intended as a resource for research on the immune response to SARS-CoV-2. Deeply sampled blood TCRbeta repertoires from subjects exposed to, actively infected with, or recovered from COVID-19 were included in the dataset. Where HLA class I and class II types were available, the types were taken from metadata supplied by the sample provider, not from assay-based typing. The material from the prospective study consisted of cDNA or gDNA derived from T cells, B-cell-depleted T cells, or PBMCs. The samples were drawn from the first 160 participants of the ongoing ImmuneRACE study and from some 1,300 subjects provided by 6 global collaborators. The sample metadata nearly always contained a de-identified subject ID, COVID-19 status, age in years and sex.

Each collaborating institution followed its own protocols to collect whole blood in K2EDTA tubes. Collaborator samples were shipped for TCRbeta analysis as frozen whole blood, isolated PBMCs, or DNA extracted from either sample type. The germline V gene yields LGHNA for CDR1 and YNFKEQ for CDR2. Trimming at the junction amounts to 0 bases on V and 7 bases on J, and the germline ends lie 10 bases apart. The CDR3, from cysteine to phenylalanine, totals 15 residues. The DNA shown is the 45-base CDR3, in frame from base 1. What the work shows at the level of the full study, not this receptor alone: The quantity of clinical and demographic metadata differed by source and by participant and was supplied without curation.

Points on this clone: The antigen it binds to is not known. Per-nucleotide qualities are absent, and no much larger clonotype sits a single base away.

The immunoSEQ Assay, a bias-controlled multiplex PCR, was used to amplify TCRbeta CDR3 regions from genomic DNA. Processing in the source paper ran as follows. Within the assay, amplification of reference gene primers was used to estimate how many nucleated cells each sample contained. To quantify the absolute abundance of each unique TCRbeta CDR3 rearrangement, sequence reads were collapsed and filtered. For each sample, productive Simpson clonality was calculated as the square root of Simpson's diversity index across productive rearrangements. TCRdb took this table from immuneACCESS and kept in-frame rearrangements with V and J called. Such tables lack part of the clones; where checked against another copy, unresolved V genes explain under half of the gap, and the rest is unexplained. V and J calls and clone size are those listed in that table; D and trimming were worked out from the DNA. This sample is represented by about 59,000 clones; more than 60% of them were singletons. The ten top clones hold approximately 15% of the sample.

The source of this sequence is an older woman with acute or convalescent COVID-19. Here the chain combines TRBV4-2 and TRBJ1-6; the D gene is possibly TRBD1, with 5 bases matching. Sequencing used peripheral blood. The DNA is as follows: TGTGCCAGCAGCCAAGAACGGACACCCAATTCACCCCTCCACTTT. This gives the protein CASSQERTPNSPLHF.